These T cell receptor beta chains were read from a single sample in a study of T-cell reconstitution after alpha-beta-depleted transplantation in children. TCRdb re-called the PCR reads with MiXCR, one entry per CDR3 protein. The profile shows around 400,000 distinct CDR3 sequences, around 9.9% of them singletons. The sample here was PBMCs from the stem cell graft donor, taken from the stem cell graft. These receptors all come from a human donor who donated a stem cell graft to a child with acute myeloid leukemia. CDR3s include the opening cysteine and the closing phenylalanine or tryptophan. Each record gives: CDR3 length, D gene, V gene, clone size, J gene, CDR3 DNA, CDR3 protein. A D gene is named only where the DNA matches it firmly. Only part of the rows carry a size: once, few, many, or a class if the clone is expanded.

16	TRBD1	TRBV7-8	NA	TRBJ1-2	TGTGCCAGCAGCTTAGGCGGGACAGAGACTAACTATGGCTACACCTTC	CASSLGGTETNYGYTF
15	TRBD2	TRBV20-1	few	TRBJ2-1	TGCAGTGCTAGAGATCTCGCGGGGGGATACAATGAGCAGTTCTTC	CSARDLAGGYNEQFF
16	TRBD1	TRBV5-1	many	TRBJ2-3	TGCGCCAGCAGCCGGGGGGACAGGGAAGGAACAGATACGCAGTATTTT	CASSRGDREGTDTQYF
13	NA	TRBV12-3/TRBV12-4	many	TRBJ2-5	TGTGCCAGCAGTTTACTAGCGAGGGGGCCCCAGTACTTC	CASSLLARGPQYF
12	NA	TRBV20-1	few	TRBJ2-1	TGCAGTGCTAGTCCGCAGGTAGATGAGCAGTTCTTC	CSASPQVDEQFF
13	NA	TRBV20-1	few	TRBJ2-2	TGCAGTGCGTACAGACCAAACACCGGGGAGCTGTTTTTT	CSAYRPNTGELFF
13	TRBD1	TRBV6-1	NA	TRBJ1-3	TGTGCAGGGGGCCTTCACTCTGGAAACACCATATATTTT	CAGGLHSGNTIYF
18	TRBD2	TRBV6-2/TRBV6-3	NA	TRBJ2-7	TGTGCCAGCAGTCACCAATCCTCTAGCGGGAGGAACTCCTACGAGCAGTACTTC	CASSHQSSSGRNSYEQYF
14	NA	TRBV7-8	many	TRBJ1-3	TGTGCCAGCAGCCTAAGGGGTGATGGAAACACCATATATTTT	CASSLRGDGNTIYF
14	TRBD2	TRBV27	NA	TRBJ2-1	TGTGCCAGCAGTTTGACTAGCGGGAGAACTGAGCAGTTCTTC	CASSLTSGRTEQFF
14	NA	TRBV11-2	NA	TRBJ1-5	TGTGCCAGCAGCTTAGGCAGGGTCAATCAGCCCCAGCATTTT	CASSLGRVNQPQHF
13	NA	TRBV27	NA	TRBJ2-5	TGTGCCAGCAGCACTCCGGGCCAAGAGACCCAGTACTTC	CASSTPGQETQYF
15	TRBD2	TRBV12-3/TRBV12-4	few	TRBJ2-3	TGTGCCAGCAGTTTATTACGCGGGGGGGCAGATACGCAGTATTTT	CASSLLRGGADTQYF
14	NA	TRBV29-1	NA	TRBJ1-5	TGCAGCGCCCTGGTTACCGGCGGCAATCAGCCCCAGCATTTT	CSALVTGGNQPQHF
17	TRBD2	TRBV20-1	NA	TRBJ2-1	TGCAGTGCGGAGGGAGGGGGACTAGAATCAATCATCGATGAGCAGTTCTTC	CSAEGGGLESIIDEQFF
15	TRBD2	TRBV12-3/TRBV12-4	few	TRBJ2-4	TGTGCCAGCAGTTTGGACCCCGGGGGGGAAAACATTCAGTACTTC	CASSLDPGGENIQYF
15	NA	TRBV7-7	many	TRBJ1-6	TGTGCTAGCAGCCCGGGACAAAACTATAATTCACCCCTCCACTTT	CASSPGQNYNSPLHF
22	TRBD2	TRBV11-2	few	TRBJ2-1	TGTGCCAGCAGCTTAGTATCCCCACTAGCGGGGGGCCCGATGGGCTCCTACAATGAGCAGTTCTTC	CASSLVSPLAGGPMGSYNEQFF
14	TRBD1	TRBV6-5	few	TRBJ1-1	TGTGCCAGCAGGCCGGGACAGGTGAACACTGAAGCTTTCTTT	CASRPGQVNTEAFF
17	TRBD2	TRBV9	few	TRBJ2-1	TGTGCCAGCAGCCCGACACCCGGACTAGCGGGAGACAATGAGCAGTTCTTC	CASSPTPGLAGDNEQFF
16	NA	TRBV20-1	NA	TRBJ1-1	TGCAGTGCTAGCGGGATTCAGACAAACTTAGGCACTGAAGCTTTCTTT	CSASGIQTNLGTEAFF
15	TRBD1	TRBV15	few	TRBJ1-5	TGTGCCACCAGTTCCCCTGGACAGGGTTATCGGCCCCAGCATTTT	CATSSPGQGYRPQHF
14	NA	TRBV20-1	NA	TRBJ1-2	TGCAGTGCTCCGGACGGGAAATCTAACTATGGCTACACCTTC	CSAPDGKSNYGYTF
13	NA	TRBV7-9	once	TRBJ2-1	TGTGCCAGCAGCTTCCTTGCCCTCAATGAGCAGTTCTTC	CASSFLALNEQFF
15	NA	TRBV27	few	TRBJ1-1	TGTGCCAGCAGTTTATCAGTGAACGTACTCACTGAAGCTTTCTTT	CASSLSVNVLTEAFF
15	TRBD2	TRBV7-6	many	TRBJ2-1	TGTGCCAGCAGCTTGCTAGCGGGAGGAAACAATGAGCAGTTCTTC	CASSLLAGGNNEQFF
16	NA	TRBV4-2	NA	TRBJ1-2	TGTGCCAGCGCACCGGCTCCACAGGGCGCCAACTATGGCTACACCTTC	CASAPAPQGANYGYTF
12	NA	TRBV2	NA	TRBJ2-3	TGTGCCAGCATAGGGGCAGCAGATACGCAGTATTTT	CASIGAADTQYF
20	TRBD2	TRBV10-3	NA	TRBJ2-1	TGTGCCATCAGTGAGTCGATAGCGGGAGCTAGCAGAGATCACTACAATGAGCAGTTCTTC	CAISESIAGASRDHYNEQFF
15	NA	TRBV9	once	TRBJ2-6	TGTGCCAGCAGCGTAGCCGTGGCTGGGGCCAACGTCCTGACTTTC	CASSVAVAGANVLTF
14	NA	TRBV24-1	NA	TRBJ2-3	TGTGCCACCAGTGATTGGGTCTACCCAGATACGCAGTATTTT	CATSDWVYPDTQYF
15	TRBD2	TRBV3-1	NA	TRBJ2-2	TGTGCCAGCAGCAAGCGGGACCCCTGGACCGGGGAGCTGTTTTTT	CASSKRDPWTGELFF
18	NA	TRBV6-1	many	TRBJ2-5	TGTGCCAGCAGAAGAGCGGGACAGATGGAAGGAGGGCAAGAGACCCAGTACTTC	CASRRAGQMEGGQETQYF
17	NA	TRBV7-9	many	TRBJ2-5	TGTGCCAGCAGCACCTTGGGGGGGCAGGGGAGACAAGAGACCCAGTACTTC	CASSTLGGQGRQETQYF
13	TRBD1	TRBV29-1	NA	TRBJ2-5	TGCAGCGTTGAGCTCGGACAGGTGGAGACCCAGTACTTC	CSVELGQVETQYF
15	TRBD1	TRBV7-8	once	TRBJ2-1	TGTGCCAGCAGCTTAGCGGGACAGGGTTCCAATGAGCAGTTCTTC	CASSLAGQGSNEQFF
18	TRBD2	TRBV5-1	few	TRBJ2-3	TGCGCCAGCAGCACGACTAGCGGGAGTAATATTGGTACAGATACGCAGTATTTT	CASSTTSGSNIGTDTQYF
17	TRBD2	TRBV15	NA	TRBJ2-1	TGTGCCACCAGCTCCCCCCGGGGACTAGCGGGGGACAATGAGCAGTTCTTC	CATSSPRGLAGDNEQFF
14	TRBD1	TRBV6-2/TRBV6-3	NA	TRBJ2-5	TGTGCCAGCAGTTCACCGGACAGGGTCGAGACCCAGTACTTC	CASSSPDRVETQYF
20	TRBD1	TRBV12-3/TRBV12-4	NA	TRBJ2-2	TGTGCCAGCAGTTTAACCCCCGCGGGGGACAGGGGGCGCCGAACCGGGGAGCTGTTTTTT	CASSLTPAGDRGRRTGELFF
18	TRBD2	TRBV27	few	TRBJ2-1	TGTGCCAGCAGTTTATCGTCGCTAGCGGGGGGCCCTTACAATGAGCAGTTCTTC	CASSLSSLAGGPYNEQFF
15	TRBD1	TRBV20-1	few	TRBJ1-5	TGCAGCGCTTCCCCCGGGACAGGGTCCAATCAGCCCCAGCATTTT	CSASPGTGSNQPQHF
14	NA	TRBV29-1	few	TRBJ2-2	TGCAGCGCAAAAAAGGGGACCAAAACCGGGGAGCTGTTTTTT	CSAKKGTKTGELFF
16	TRBD2	TRBV20-1	few	TRBJ2-1	TGCAGTGCTAGAGATCCCAGCGGGGGCGCATACAATGAGCAGTTCTTC	CSARDPSGGAYNEQFF